This TCR beta chain came from a study of post-analysis software for immune sequencing data. Across the study: Several disease courses (relapsing-remitting, secondary progressive and progressive-relapsing) of multiple sclerosis were included. Findings of the study overall: The five TRBV segments detected at higher frequency in patients than in controls included TRBV5-6, TRBV5-1 and TRBV20-1. Diversity measured as normalized Chao1 was significantly lower in multiple sclerosis patients than in controls.

The CDR3 runs to 12 residues. V shed 2 bases and J shed 3 bases, with 1 base lying between them. Germline V gene lookup returns CDR1 SGHTA and CDR2 FQGTGA. Comments on this clonotype: As yet, its antigen is unknown.

Incorporated into the TCR beta cDNA libraries were unique molecular identifiers, which served to reduce PCR and sequencing biases. Approximately 550,000 cDNA molecules came from 1 to 10 million T cells. MiXCR was run by TCRdb on the PCR reads, yielding one entry per CDR3 protein. Among 750,000 to 950,000 distinct CDR3 sequences listed, approximately 57% were seen once. Sequenced input: blood. This receptor was taken from a girl between 5 and 17 years old with multiple sclerosis. V is TRBV7-3 and J is TRBJ2-2; D ambiguous. CDR3 nucleotide sequence: TGTGCCAGCAGCTTATACACCGGGGAGCTGTTTTTT. Its protein product is CASSLYTGELFF.